The 22 T cell receptor beta chains reported below all come from one sample, sequenced in a study of blood T cells in healthy people across ages. For the second PCR, which ran for 7 to 11 cycles, a sample-barcoded 5' primer and a J-beta primer mix were used. A single record per CDR3 protein comes from TCRdb applying MiXCR to the 5' RACE reads. The sample yields approximately 2,000,000 distinct CDR3 sequences, roughly 43% seen once. The specimen sequenced was blood. The source is a human donor in good health.

As DNA, the CDR3 is TGTGCCAGCAGCTTGGGGGCTTTCGATCAGCCCCAGCATTTT. It translates to CASSLGAFDQPQHF. The rearrangement links TRBV7-9 to TRBJ1-5; D perhaps matches TRBD1 (6 bases). The germline V and J ends were trimmed by 3 bases and 5 bases, with 11 bases remaining between them. CDR3 length: 14 amino acids. CDR1 and CDR2 from the germline V gene are SEHNR and FQNEAQ (reference sequence).

V usage is TRBV29-1 and J usage is TRBJ1-1; 9 nucleotides line up with TRBD1. From germline, CDR1 is SQVTM and CDR2 ANQGSEA. The V and J ends lost 5 bases and 4 bases, in that order; junction bases with no gene match: 5. This CDR3 is built from 13 residues. CDR3 coding DNA: TGCAGCGTTTCCCGGGACAGGGCCACTGAAGCTTTCTTT. Translated: CSVSRDRATEAFF.

There are many counts of this clonotype. The chain is built from TRBV7-2 and TRBJ1-1; 9 nucleotides align to TRBD1. The CDR3 has 15 amino acids. Germline V CDR1 and CDR2: SGHTA, FQGNSA. V lost 3 bases to trimming and J lost 10 bases; unmatched junction nucleotides: 12. CDR3 protein: CASSFTGTGRTGAFF. The CDR3 nucleotides read TGTGCCAGCAGCTTCACCGGGACAGGGCGAACAGGAGCTTTCTTT.

The V gene is TRBV20-1, the J gene TRBJ2-3, with TRBD2 identical over 12 bases. Trimming at V came to 4 bases and at J to 1 base, leaving 3 bases not matched to a gene. CDR1 is DFQATT and CDR2 is SNEGSKA in the germline V gene (reference sequence). This CDR3 contains 15 residues. CDR3 sequence (DNA): TGCAGTGCTATGGGACTAGCGGGCGGCACAGATACGCAGTATTTT. Its protein product is CSAMGLAGGTDTQYF.

This CDR3 reads CASSLGVPGWGTNEQFF. CDR3 DNA: TGTGCCAGCAGCTTAGGCGTCCCAGGGTGGGGTACAAATGAGCAGTTCTTC. This sequence joins TRBV7-2 and TRBJ2-1, with a weak D call TRBD1 (5 bases). Germline CDR1 and CDR2: SGHTA and FQGNSA. The V end lost 1 base, the J end lost 7 bases, and 20 bases lay between the germline ends. The CDR3 spans 17 residues. The complete variable domain, with remaining parts taken from reference TRBV7-2 and TRBJ2-1, reads GAGVSQSPSNKVTEKGKDVELRCDPISGHTALYWYRQSLGQGLEFLIYFQGNSAPDKSGLPSDRFSAERTGGSVSTLTIQRTQQEDSAVYLCASSLGVPGWGTNEQFFGPGTRLTVL.

This clonotype was found a few times. This chain links TRBV7-2 with TRBJ1-5, with a tentative D call TRBD1 (5 bases). Germline loops: CDR1 SGHTA, CDR2 FQGNSA. CDR3 length: 15 amino acids. The V and J ends lost 0 bases and 5 bases respectively, with 11 bases between them. The DNA of the CDR3 is TGTGCCAGCAGCTTAGCCGCTACAGGTTATCAGCCCCAGCATTTT. Translated, it gives CASSLAATGYQPQHF.

This chain links TRBV18 with TRBJ2-4; D possibly uses TRBD1 or TRBD2 (5 bases each). The DNA matches TRBJ2-5 better at its end, which makes the J call doubtful. This CDR3 contains 17 residues. Germline CDR1 is KGHSH and CDR2 is LQKENI. CDR3 DNA sequence: TGTGCCAGCTCACCCACAAATTTGGGTCAGGGAGAAGAGACCCAGTACTTC. Its protein product is CASSPTNLGQGEETQYF.

This clonotype was detected once. This chain joins TRBV10-3 and TRBJ2-1; D might be TRBD1 (6 bases). Germline loops: CDR1 ENHRY, CDR2 SYGVKD. The CDR3 has 16 amino acids. Trimming stripped 5 bases from V and 2 bases from J, with 16 bases between. CDR3 protein: CAISPTGQTTYNEQFF. CDR3 in DNA: TGTGCCATCAGTCCCACCGGACAGACCACCTACAATGAGCAGTTCTTC.

Points on this clonotype: A junction boundary mismatches the germline segment, possibly from a read error. The chain recombines TRBV11-2 with TRBJ2-5, with D possibly matching TRBD2 (6 bases). CDR1 is SGHAT and CDR2 is FQNNGV in the germline V gene. This CDR3 has 16 amino acids. The CDR3 here is CTSSLGGDEGWWTQYF. The CDR3 bases are TGTACCAGCAGCTTAGGAGGGGACGAGGGGTGGTGGACCCAGTACTTC.

This clonotype appeared a few times. This chain uses TRBV20-1 with TRBJ1-2, with D hard to call. Germline V lookup: CDR1 DFQATT, CDR2 SNEGSKA (reference sequence). V lost 3 bases, J lost 2 bases, and 7 bases lay in between. The CDR3 extends over 12 amino acids. The CDR3 DNA reads TGCAGTGCTAGGGACGGGAACTATGGCTACACCTTC. It codes for CSARDGNYGYTF.

This chain links TRBV7-2 with TRBJ2-4; D is unresolved. The J call may be in error: the DNA end matches TRBJ2-7 better. Germline values: CDR1 SGHTA, CDR2 FQGNSA. The CDR3 is 12 residues long. In DNA form, the CDR3 reads TGTGCCAGCAGCCCCTTTCAATACGAGCAGTACTTC. It translates to CASSPFQYEQYF.

The genes are TRBV10-3 and TRBJ2-7, with D perhaps assigned TRBD1 or TRBD2 (5 bases each). V gave up 10 bases and J gave up 5 bases, with 27 bases separating them. CDR3 length equals 16 residues. CDR1 ENHRY and CDR2 SYGVKD come from the germline V gene. CDR3 in amino acids: CATAPPGTTKSNEQYF. In nucleotides, the CDR3 is TGTGCCACCGCGCCCCCCGGGACGACCAAGTCCAACGAGCAGTACTTC.

V usage is TRBV4-3 and J usage is TRBJ2-7; 9 positions agree with TRBD1. V shed 0 bases and J 6 bases; nucleotides not matched to a gene: 6. The germline gives CDR1 LGHNA, CDR2 YSLEER. This CDR3 has 15 residues. This CDR3 is CASSQDADRGSEQYF. CDR3 DNA: TGCGCCAGCAGCCAAGATGCGGACAGGGGCTCCGAGCAGTACTTC.

The chain couples TRBV2 to TRBJ1-4; a possible D gene is TRBD1 (6 bases). Trimming removed 0 bases at V and 7 bases at J, with 12 bases between. CDR3 length: 15 amino acids. Germline CDR1 and CDR2: SNHLY and FYNNEI. The CDR3 sequence: CASSEARGIGEKLFF. CDR3 nucleotide sequence: TGTGCCAGCAGTGAAGCGAGGGGGATAGGTGAAAAACTGTTTTTT.

This clonotype was seen more than once but under ten times. The CDR3 loop is CASSLSWGPSYEQYF. CDR3 bases: TGTGCCAGCAGTTTATCTTGGGGACCCTCCTACGAGCAGTACTTC. V gene TRBV28 combines with J gene TRBJ2-7, with D perhaps given as TRBD1 or TRBD2 (5 bases each). This CDR3 comprises 15 residues. Germline V gives CDR1 MDHEN, CDR2 SYDVKM. V gave up 1 base and J gave up 0 bases, with 10 bases separating them.

The chain combines TRBV20-1 with TRBJ2-3; TRBD2 matches 7 bases. After removal of 8 bases from V and 4 bases from J, the junction contained 9 bases not matched to a gene. In germline, CDR1 is DFQATT, CDR2 SNEGSKA (reference sequence). The CDR3 has 13 residues. CDR3: CSTFRLAADTQYF. In DNA, the CDR3 is TGCAGTACTTTTAGACTAGCTGCAGATACGCAGTATTTT.

This clonotype was picked up many times. V is TRBV7-9 and J is TRBJ1-1; D is possibly TRBD1 (5 bases). Germline CDR1 and CDR2: SEHNR and FQNEAQ (reference sequence). The CDR3 contains 13 residues. V lost 1 base to trimming and J lost 3 bases, with 6 bases between them. The CDR3 region is CASSLGGHTEAFF. In DNA form, the CDR3 reads TGTGCCAGCAGCTTAGGGGGCCACACTGAAGCTTTCTTT.

This clonotype was found a few times. This chain links TRBV4-3 with TRBJ1-5; D is undetermined. This CDR3 has 13 amino acids. Deletions cut 1 base from V and 7 bases from J, with 8 bases between. Per the germline V gene, CDR1 is LGHNA and CDR2 is YSLEER. The CDR3 coding sequence is TGCGCCAGCAGCCAAGGGTTAGGCCAGCCCCAGCATTTT. This codes for CASSQGLGQPQHF.

This sequence joins TRBV7-9 and TRBJ2-1; 10 nucleotides align to TRBD1. Germline values: CDR1 SEHNR, CDR2 FQNEAQ (reference sequence). Trimming removed 6 bases from V and 9 bases from J; junction bases left unmatched: 14. This CDR3 has 16 residues. CDR3 bases: TGTGCCAGCAGTCGCCCCCGGACAGGGGGGGGAGCTGAGCAGTTCTTC. Translated, it gives CASSRPRTGGGAEQFF.

This clonotype was seen a few times. The rearrangement uses TRBV6-2 or TRBV6-3 and TRBJ1-1, with D unclear. Trimming removed 6 bases at V and 4 bases at J, with 15 bases between. This CDR3 is built from 14 residues. CDR1 and CDR2 from the germline V gene are MNHEY and SVGEGT. In DNA, the CDR3 is TGTGCCAGCAGACCCCCGGGAGGGCGCACTGAAGCTTTCTTT. It translates to CASRPPGGRTEAFF.

V gene TRBV3-1 combines with J gene TRBJ1-2, with a possible D match to TRBD1 (6 bases). V gave up 1 base and J gave up 4 bases, with 13 bases separating them. The CDR3 runs 15 residues. CDR1 is LGHDT and CDR2 is YNNKEL in the germline V gene (reference sequence). The CDR3 spells CASSQGTGQSYGYTF. The CDR3 DNA reads as TGTGCCAGCAGCCAAGGTACGGGACAAAGCTATGGCTACACCTTC.

V is TRBV2 and J is TRBJ1-4; a weak D match, TRBD1 (5 bases). Trimming took 1 base from V and 7 from J, leaving 13 bases between them. Per germline, CDR1 SNHLY and CDR2 FYNNEI. This CDR3 spans 15 amino acids. Here the CDR3 reads CASSEVAGRGEKLFF. CDR3 in DNA: TGTGCCAGCAGTGAAGTTGCAGGGCGAGGTGAAAAACTGTTTTTT.